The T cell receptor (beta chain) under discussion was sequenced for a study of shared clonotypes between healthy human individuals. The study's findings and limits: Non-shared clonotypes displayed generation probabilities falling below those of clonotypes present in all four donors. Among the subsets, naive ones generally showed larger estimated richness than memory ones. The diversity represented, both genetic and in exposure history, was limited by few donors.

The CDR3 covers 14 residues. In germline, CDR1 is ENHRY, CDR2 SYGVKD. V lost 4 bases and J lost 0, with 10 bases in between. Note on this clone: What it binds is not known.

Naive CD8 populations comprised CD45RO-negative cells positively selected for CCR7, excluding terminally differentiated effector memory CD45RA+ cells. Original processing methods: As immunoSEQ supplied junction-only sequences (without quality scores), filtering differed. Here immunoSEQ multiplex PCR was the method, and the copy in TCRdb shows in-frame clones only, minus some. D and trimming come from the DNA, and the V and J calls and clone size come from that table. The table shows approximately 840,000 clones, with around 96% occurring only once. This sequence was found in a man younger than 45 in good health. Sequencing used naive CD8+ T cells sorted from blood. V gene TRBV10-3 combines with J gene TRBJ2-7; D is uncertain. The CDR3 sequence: CAISGRQASYEQYF. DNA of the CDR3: TGTGCCATCAGTGGTCGTCAGGCCTCCTACGAGCAGTACTTC.